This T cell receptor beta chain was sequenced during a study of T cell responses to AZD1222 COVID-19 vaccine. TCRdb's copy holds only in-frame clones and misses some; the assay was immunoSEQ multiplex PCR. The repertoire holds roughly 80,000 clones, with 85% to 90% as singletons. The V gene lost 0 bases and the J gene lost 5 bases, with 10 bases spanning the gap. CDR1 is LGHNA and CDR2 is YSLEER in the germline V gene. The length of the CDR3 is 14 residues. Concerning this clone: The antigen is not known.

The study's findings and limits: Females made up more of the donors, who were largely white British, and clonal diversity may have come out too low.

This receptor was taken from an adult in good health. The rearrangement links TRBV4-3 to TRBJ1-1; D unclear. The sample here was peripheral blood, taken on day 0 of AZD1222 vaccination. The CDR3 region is CASSQDSGRTEAFF. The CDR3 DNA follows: TGCGCCAGCAGCCAAGATTCGGGGAGGACTGAAGCTTTCTTT.